This T cell receptor (beta chain) was recovered during a study of blood T cell repertoires in COVID-19 (TCRdb year 2020). Looking at the study overall: Samples from collaborators originated in the United States, Italy and Spain and spanned both the acute and convalescent phases of COVID-19. The prospective study material was composed of cDNA or gDNA derived from T cells, B-cell-depleted T cells, or PBMCs. The dataset comprised deeply sampled blood TCRbeta repertoires from subjects exposed to, actively infected with, or recovered from COVID-19. The repertoires were released in a freely available public database meant as a resource for research on the immune response to SARS-CoV-2. Samples were obtained from the ongoing ImmuneRACE study (first 160 participants) and from about 1,300 subjects provided by 6 global collaborators. The sample metadata nearly always contained a de-identified subject ID, COVID-19 status, age in years and sex. Where available, HLA class I and class II types were taken from metadata supplied by the sample provider and were not determined by assay-based typing.

On the study overall, not on this receptor specifically: How much clinical and demographic metadata was included differed by source and by participant, and the metadata was provided uncurated.

The collaborating institutions used their own protocols to collect whole blood in K2EDTA tubes. For TCRbeta analysis, collaborators shipped samples in one of three forms: frozen whole blood, isolated PBMCs, or DNA extracted from either of those sample types. Of note for this clone: It lacks a known antigen. The sample holds no much larger clone one base away, and base qualities are not on file.

Spanning cysteine to phenylalanine, the CDR3 consists of 14 amino acids. Just the 42-base CDR3 DNA is kept, in frame starting at base 1. The germline V gene encodes CDR1 PRHDT and CDR2 FYEKMQ (reference sequence). Relative to germline, V is 4 bases shorter and J is 6 bases shorter, with 13 bases between their ends. TCRbeta CDR3 regions were amplified from genomic DNA by means of the immunoSEQ Assay, a bias-controlled multiplex PCR. Concerning the study's data processing: The number of nucleated cells in each sample was estimated by amplification of reference gene primers within the assay. Sequence reads were collapsed and filtered to measure the absolute abundance of every unique TCRbeta CDR3 rearrangement. For each sample, productive Simpson clonality was calculated as the square root of Simpson's diversity index across productive rearrangements. TCRdb stores this immuneACCESS table with in-frame sequences only. Part of the clones is absent; in the studies checked, under half of the shortfall reflects unresolved V genes, and no reason is known for the rest. That table furnishes V, J and clone size, whereas the DNA furnished D and trimming. Recorded for this sample are 170,000 or so clones; just over 85% of them occurred a single time. The ten largest clonotypes hold about 7% of the sample.

The sequenced sample was peripheral blood. The sequence links TRBV13 to TRBJ2-1; the D segment cannot be called with confidence. The sequence was collected from a man aged 45-65 years with active or convalescent COVID-19. The CDR3 region reads CASSYNLVSNEQFF. The DNA reads as follows: TGTGCCAGCAGCTACAACCTCGTTTCCAATGAGCAGTTCTTC.